This T cell receptor beta chain emerged from a study of CD8+ T cells in alopecia areata. General study results and limits: In lesional scalp, particularly from alopecia totalis/universalis, clonality was higher than in normal scalp. Uncertainty about whether baseline CD8+ expansion is linked to response remains, with one nonresponder.

CDR1 and CDR2 from the germline V gene are GTSNPN and SVGIG (reference sequence). V was clipped by 0 bases and J by 4 bases; unmatched bases: 5. The CDR3 is 14 amino acids. This clone has only a few counts. What it binds is not known. Documented treatment: oral pan-JAK inhibitor, 5-10 mg twice daily. PBMCs served as the source from which CD4+ and CD8+ T cells were sorted. Once RNA had been extracted, it was reverse transcribed into cDNA to act as the sequencing template. Only in-frame clones appear in the TCRdb table, and some are missing; sequencing was by immunoSEQ multiplex PCR. Among 150,000 to 200,000 clones, roughly 64% were seen once, and the ten largest hold 5% to 6%.

This TCR derives from a human donor with alopecia areata. The starting material was CD4+ T cells sorted from blood, obtained at week 24, from a patient treated with tofacitinib. The chain is built from TRBV30 and TRBJ2-7, with 8 bases aligning to TRBD1. In nucleotides, the CDR3 is TGTGCCTGGAGTGTGGGGGACAGGAGTTACGAGCAGTACTTC. Translating it yields CAWSVGDRSYEQYF.